This T cell receptor beta chain was identified during a study of OX40 agonist ivuxolimab in advanced cancers. Overall study: Patients received the agonistic anti-OX40 (CD134) antibody ivuxolimab.

Turning to this clone: What it recognizes is unknown.

Whole-study results and caveats: Which antigen the expanded peripheral T cells recognized is unknown.

Generated by immunoSEQ multiplex PCR, the TCRdb table keeps only in-frame clones and is missing some. The sample records around 110,000 clones, 90% being singletons. This CDR3 spans 14 amino acids. Trimming at V came to 5 bases and at J to 3 bases, leaving 4 bases not matched to a gene. Germline-derived CDR1 and CDR2 are MNHNY and SVGAGI (reference sequence). Any history of autoimmune disease or systemic immunosuppression disqualified patients. Sampling of blood occurred at baseline, cycle 4 day 1, and cycle 7 day 1. The rearrangement joins TRBV6-6 to TRBJ1-5, with 7 bases aligning to TRBD1. The sequencing here drew on CD4+ or CD8+ T cells sorted from blood, taken in a trial of the OX40 agonist ivuxolimab. This sequence was found in an adult with an advanced solid tumor such as melanoma, head and neck, liver or kidney cancer. CDR3 amino acids: CASSRDRNNQPQHF. CDR3 sequence (DNA): TGTGCCAGCAGTAGGGACAGAAACAATCAGCCCCAGCATTTT.